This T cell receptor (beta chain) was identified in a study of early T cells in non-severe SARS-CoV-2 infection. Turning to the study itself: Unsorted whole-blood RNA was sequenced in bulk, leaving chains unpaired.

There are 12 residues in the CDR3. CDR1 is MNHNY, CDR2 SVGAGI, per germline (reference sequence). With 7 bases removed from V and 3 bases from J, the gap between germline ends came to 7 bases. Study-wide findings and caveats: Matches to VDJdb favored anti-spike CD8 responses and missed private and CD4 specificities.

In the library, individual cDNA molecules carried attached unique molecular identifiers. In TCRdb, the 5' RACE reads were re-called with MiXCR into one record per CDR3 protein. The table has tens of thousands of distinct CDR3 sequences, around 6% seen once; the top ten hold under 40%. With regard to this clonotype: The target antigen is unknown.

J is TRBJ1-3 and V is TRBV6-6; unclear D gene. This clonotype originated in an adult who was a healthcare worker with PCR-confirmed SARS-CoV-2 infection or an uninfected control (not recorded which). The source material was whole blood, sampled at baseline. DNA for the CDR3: TGTGCCAGCACCTTCAATGGAAACACCATATATTTT. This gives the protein CASTFNGNTIYF.